Shown below are 18 T cell receptor beta chains from a single sample sequenced in a study of OX40 agonist ivuxolimab in advanced cancers. Libraries were made using the immunoSEQ multiplex PCR assay. The clones in this table, taken by TCRdb from immuneACCESS, are in-frame only. Not every clone is retained; where verified, under half of the shortfall comes from an unresolved V gene, and the cause of the rest is unknown. Present in this sample are tens of thousands of clones, less than 90% of which were seen just once. The ten largest clones take up about 17% of the sample. The sample consisted of CD4+ or CD8+ T cells sorted from blood, taken in a trial of the OX40 agonist ivuxolimab. These receptors were obtained from an adult with an advanced solid tumor such as melanoma, head and neck, liver or kidney cancer.

V gene TRBV5-6 combines with J gene TRBJ2-3, with D perhaps TRBD2 (5 bases). Deletions cut 4 bases from V and 5 bases from J, with 11 bases between. This CDR3 has 13 amino acids. Germline V lookup: CDR1 SGHDT, CDR2 YYEEEE. The CDR3 protein is CASSRRGQDTQYF. The CDR3 region has the DNA TGTGCCAGCAGCCGTCGGGGTCAAGATACGCAGTATTTT.

The chain has TRBV11-2 and TRBJ2-3; no firm D call. The germline CDR1 and CDR2 sequences are SGHAT and FQNNGV. The CDR3 is 13 amino acids. Trimming shortened V by 5 bases and J by 6 bases, and 12 bases separated the two germline ends. The CDR3 spells CASSPLGADTQYF. The CDR3 nucleotides are TGTGCCAGCAGCCCCCTGGGCGCGGATACGCAGTATTTT. Variable domain in full (rest from reference TRBV11-2 and TRBJ2-3): EAGVAQSPRYKIIEKRQSVAFWCNPISGHATLYWYQQILGQGPKLLIQFQNNGVVDDSQLPKDRFSAERLKGVDSTLKIQPAKLEDSAVYLCASSPLGADTQYFGPGTRLTVL.

Concerning this clone: The identical CDR3 is also encoded by other nucleotide sequences in the sample. The chain couples TRBV5-4 to TRBJ2-1; D gene unclear. Germline V gene sequence: CDR1 SGHNT, CDR2 YYREEE (reference sequence). Trimming stripped 0 bases from V and 5 bases from J, with 3 bases between. The CDR3 is 12 residues long. CDR3 in DNA: TGTGCCAGCAGCTTGGGCAACAATGAGCAGTTCTTC. It yields the protein CASSLGNNEQFF.

V is TRBV4-3 and J is TRBJ1-5, with TRBD1 as a possible D gene (6 bases). Between the trimmed V and J ends, which lost 1 base and 6 bases, there was a span of 16 bases. This CDR3 is 16 amino acids long. Germline V gives CDR1 LGHNA, CDR2 YSLEER. The DNA of the CDR3 is TGCGCCAGCAGCCAAGGTACACCAGGGGTCGGTCAGCCCCAGCATTTT. Its translation is CASSQGTPGVGQPQHF.

The V gene is TRBV7-3, the J gene TRBJ2-3; 7 bases align to TRBD2. The CDR3 covers 16 residues. The germline V gene has CDR1 SGHTA and CDR2 FQGTGA. J lost 0 bases, V lost 5 bases, and 8 bases had no gene match. The CDR3 coding sequence is TGTGCCAGCAGCCTACTAGCGTCCTCTAGCACAGATACGCAGTATTTT. The encoded protein is CASSLLASSSTDTQYF.

The chain joins TRBV9 to TRBJ2-3, with 8 bases identical to TRBD1. Germline-derived CDR1 and CDR2 are SGDLS and YYNGEE. The V and J ends lost 2 bases and 2 bases, in that order; junction bases with no gene match: 4. This CDR3 spans 15 amino acids. The CDR3 region is CASSVYRGFTDTQYF. For the CDR3, the DNA is TGTGCCAGCAGCGTTTACAGGGGGTTCACAGATACGCAGTATTTT.

The chain uses TRBV11-3 and TRBJ2-3, with D perhaps matching TRBD1 (5 bases). In germline, CDR1 is SGHNT, CDR2 YENEEA. V shed 3 bases and J shed 5 bases, with 12 bases lying between them. The CDR3 has 14 amino acids. As DNA, the CDR3 is TGTGCCAGCAGCTTTTCTGGGGCCGAAGATACGCAGTATTTT. This encodes CASSFSGAEDTQYF.

A remark on this clone: Lacking the conserved final phenylalanine or tryptophan, this CDR3 likely reflects a read error. V usage is TRBV6-5 and J usage is TRBJ2-7; D is unresolved. Germline CDR1 is MNHEY and CDR2 is SVGAGI. Trimming shortened V by 4 bases and J by 6 bases, and 10 bases separated the two germline ends. The CDR3 spans 12 residues. The CDR3 reads CASSSLKREQYL. CDR3 coding DNA: TGTGCCAGCAGTTCTCTTAAGCGCGAGCAGTACCTC.

The rearrangement joins TRBV12-5 to TRBJ2-5, with a possible D match to TRBD2 (5 bases). The CDR3 has 16 amino acids. Germline values: CDR1 LGHNT, CDR2 FRNRAP. V lost 1 base and J lost 1, with 13 bases in between. The CDR3 spells CASGLGTDWLQETQYF. The CDR3 DNA follows: TGTGCTAGTGGTTTGGGAACGGACTGGCTCCAAGAGACCCAGTACTTC. Full variable domain (missing parts from reference TRBV12-5 and TRBJ2-5): DARVTQTPRHKVTEMGQEVTMRCQPILGHNTVFWYRQTMMQGLELLAYFRNRAPLDDSGMPKDRFSAEMPDATLATLKIQPSEPRDSAVYFCASGLGTDWLQETQYFGPGTRLLVL.

This clone was detected only once. The chain carries TRBV7-2 and TRBJ2-4, with 7 bases aligning to TRBD2. The germline gives CDR1 SGHTA, CDR2 FQGNSA. V lost 5 bases to trimming and J lost 1 base; unmatched junction nucleotides: 5. The CDR3 has 15 residues. The chain's CDR3 is CASSPLGGAKNIQYF. CDR3 nucleotide sequence: TGTGCCAGCAGCCCCCTGGGGGGGGCCAAAAACATTCAGTACTTC.

CDR3 nucleotide sequence: TGTGCCTGGAGTGTTTCCCAATACGAGCAGTACTTC. Encoded protein: CAWSVSQYEQYF. The chain has TRBV30 and TRBJ2-7; D is ambiguous. The CDR3 sequence is 12 residues long. V was trimmed by 0 bases and J by 4 bases, leaving 7 bases between them. The V gene's germline CDR1 is GTSNPN and CDR2 SVGIG (reference sequence). Supplemented by reference TRBV30 and TRBJ2-7, the full variable domain reads SQTIHQWPATLVQPVGSPLSLECTVEGTSNPNLYWYRQAAGRGLQLLFYSVGIGQISSEVPQNLSASRPQDRQFILSSKKLLLSDSGFYLCAWSVSQYEQYFGPGTRLTVT.

In its sample, this clone was seen once. The chain combines TRBV9 with TRBJ2-1; 10 nucleotides match TRBD2. CDR1 and CDR2 from the germline V gene are SGDLS and YYNGEE. This CDR3 has 14 amino acids. Trimming took 4 bases from V and 5 from J; bases not matched to a gene: 3. The CDR3 reads CASSSGTSDNEQFF. CDR3 sequence (DNA): TGTGCCAGCAGCTCCGGGACTAGCGACAATGAGCAGTTCTTC.

V gene TRBV5-1 combines with J gene TRBJ2-3, with 9 bases fitting TRBD1. CDR3 length: 16 amino acids. Germline CDR1 is SGHRS and CDR2 is YFSETQ. The junction had 14 bases not matched to a gene; V was cut back by 4 bases and J by 8 bases. This chain's CDR3 is CASSNEQGARIGTQYF. CDR3 nucleotide sequence: TGCGCCAGCAGCAATGAACAGGGGGCGAGGATCGGTACGCAGTATTTT.

V usage is TRBV7-2 and J usage is TRBJ2-7; the match to TRBD1 covers 7 bases. With 1 base clipped from V and 5 bases from J, the junction kept 5 bases outside the gene matches. CDR3 length equals 14 residues. The germline V gene encodes CDR1 SGHTA and CDR2 FQGNSA. CDR3 nucleotide sequence: TGTGCCAGCAGCTTAGGGGTCGGACAGGACGAGCAGTACTTC. Its protein is CASSLGVGQDEQYF.

This clone appeared once. V gene TRBV29-1 combines with J gene TRBJ2-2; no clear D. CDR1 is SQVTM, CDR2 ANQGSEA, per germline. The ends were cut back, 8 bases at V and 3 bases at J, with 13 bases in the middle. The CDR3 is made up of 13 amino acids. The CDR3 sequence: CSYSQTYTGELFF. The CDR3, as DNA: TGCAGCTACAGCCAAACCTACACCGGGGAGCTGTTTTTT.

The chain couples TRBV5-6 to TRBJ2-5, with 8 bases lining up with TRBD2. V was clipped by 0 bases and J by 7 bases; unmatched bases: 8. The CDR3 has 15 residues. The germline V gene has CDR1 SGHDT and CDR2 YYEEEE. The CDR3 bases are TGTGCCAGCAGCTTGGGGGCCGGGACTAGTGGGACCCAGTACTTC. Translated: CASSLGAGTSGTQYF.

The chain is built from TRBV9 and TRBJ2-7, with 7 bases lining up with TRBD2. The CDR3 totals 14 residues. J gave up 6 bases and V 0 bases, and 6 bases lay outside the gene matches. The germline gives CDR1 SGDLS, CDR2 YYNGEE. CDR3 in DNA: TGTGCCAGCAGCGTAGTAGGGTCGGGGGGCGAGCAGTACTTC. It is translated as CASSVVGSGGEQYF. The full variable domain, its missing parts supplied by reference TRBV9 and TRBJ2-7, is DSGVTQTPKHLITATGQRVTLRCSPRSGDLSVYWYQQSLDQGLQFLIQYYNGEERAKGNILERFSAQQFPDLHSELNLSSLELGDSALYFCASSVVGSGGEQYFGPGTRLTVT.

The chain joins TRBV6-5 to TRBJ1-5, with a weak D call TRBD1 (6 bases). V dropped 6 bases and J dropped 7 bases, with 16 bases sitting between them. The CDR3 is made up of 14 amino acids. CDR1 and CDR2 from the germline V gene are MNHEY and SVGAGI. The CDR3, as DNA: TGTGCCAGCAGCGGGGGGCAGGGTTACCAGCCCCAGCATTTT. Its protein is CASSGGQGYQPQHF.